This is a list of T cell receptor beta chains from one sample in a study of T cell responses to AZD1222 COVID-19 vaccine. Sequencing used immunoSEQ multiplex PCR; TCRdb keeps in-frame clones, though not all of them. The sample holds about 120,000 clones, about 90% seen once. This specimen was peripheral blood, taken on day 0 of AZD1222 vaccination. The receptors here all came from an adult in good health. Both conserved end residues are part of each CDR3. D genes are given only for firm matches.

TRBD1	TRBV10-1	TRBJ2-3	CASRRTGSGDTQYF	TGCGCCAGCAGGAGGACAGGTTCTGGGGATACGCAGTATTTT
TRBD2	TRBV27	TRBJ2-1	CASTTGTSGTHNEQFF	TGTGCCAGCACCACCGGGACTAGCGGGACACACAATGAGCAGTTCTTC
.	TRBV7-9	TRBJ1-5	CASSLVGLGHRNQPQHF	TGTGCCAGCAGCTTAGTAGGTTTGGGACACCGTAATCAGCCCCAGCATTTT
.	TRBV2	TRBJ2-3	CASSLEGTQYF	TGTGCCAGCAGTTTAGAGGGTACGCAGTATTTT
TRBD1	TRBV7-3	TRBJ1-1	CASSPFEKTGETTEAFF	TGTGCCAGCAGCCCATTCGAAAAGACAGGGGAGACAACAGAAGCTTTCTTT
.	TRBV19	TRBJ1-5	CASLSSGNWFHQPQHF	TGTGCCAGCTTGTCGTCGGGGAACTGGTTCCATCAGCCCCAGCATTTT
TRBD1	TRBV7-2	TRBJ1-2	CASSLNRQGVNAF	TGTGCCAGCAGCTTAAACAGACAGGGGGTGAACGCCTTC
.	TRBV3-1/TRBV3-2	TRBJ2-7	CASSQGLGAIYEQYF	TGTGCCAGCAGCCAAGGGTTGGGTGCCATCTACGAGCAGTACTTC
TRBD2	TRBV30	TRBJ2-7	CAWGLAGTYEQYF	TGTGCCTGGGGACTAGCGGGAACCTACGAGCAGTACTTC
.	TRBV28	TRBJ2-2	CATNKGGELFF	TGTGCCACCAACAAGGGCGGGGAGCTGTTTTTT
.	TRBV3-1/TRBV3-2	TRBJ1-2	CASSQDFGSSRGYGYTF	TGTGCCAGCAGCCAAGATTTCGGGTCTTCCCGCGGCTATGGCTACACCTTC
.	TRBV7-2	TRBJ2-7	CASRGRSYEQYF	TGTGCCAGCCGAGGCCGCTCCTACGAGCAGTACTTC
.	TRBV7-8	TRBJ2-5	CASSPRQDFQETQYF	TGTGCCAGCAGCCCAAGACAGGACTTCCAAGAGACCCAGTACTTC
.	TRBV7-9	TRBJ2-3	CASSFFQGPDTQYF	TGTGCCAGCAGCTTTTTTCAGGGACCAGATACGCAGTATTTT
TRBD1	TRBV28	TRBJ1-1	CASSRVRGSSEAFF	TGTGCCAGCAGTCGCGTCAGGGGGTCCTCTGAAGCTTTCTTT
.	TRBV14	TRBJ2-1	CASSQGNRYNEQFF	TGTGCCAGCAGCCAAGGTAACCGATACAATGAGCAGTTCTTC
TRBD2	TRBV4-2	TRBJ2-1	CASSQGLADKNNEQFF	TGTGCCAGCAGCCAAGGACTAGCGGATAAGAACAATGAGCAGTTCTTC
.	TRBV10-3	TRBJ2-7	CATLSGYSYEQYF	TGTGCCACACTATCGGGCTACTCCTACGAGCAGTACTTC